This T cell receptor beta chain is from a study of Graves' ophthalmopathy and Graves' hyperthyroidism. This clonotype has just a few counts. RNA served as the template for amplifying TCR beta CDR3 regions. HTBI primers were employed in first-round RT-PCR, then a second-round multiplex PCR followed. One entry per CDR3 protein results from TCRdb running MiXCR on the multiplex PCR reads. The sample holds 400,000 to 500,000 distinct CDR3 sequences; around a fifth are singletons and the top ten take around 3.2%. CDR1 is DFQATT, CDR2 SNEGSKA, per germline (reference sequence). The CDR3 runs to 13 residues. The ends lost 7 bases at V and 4 bases at J; junction bases unmatched: 5.

The specimen sequenced was peripheral blood. V is TRBV20-1 and J is TRBJ1-1; 11 nucleotides line up with TRBD1. The receptor was derived from a young woman with stable Graves' hyperthyroidism. The CDR3 loop is CSVSGQGVTEAFF. In DNA, the CDR3 is TGCAGTGTTTCGGGACAGGGGGTCACTGAAGCTTTCTTT.